This T cell receptor beta chain was sequenced for a study of T cells in Graves' hyperthyroidism and ophthalmopathy. Findings and limits, study-wide: Ophthalmopathy, as predicted by the model, came a median 6.5 months after the prediction. Within blood appeared most thyroid clonotypes that had expanded above 0.001.

For Graves' hyperthyroidism to be stable, ophthalmopathy could not progress within 18 months. Thyroid ultrasound and orbital computed tomography, with clinical symptoms and serum thyroxine and TRAb, informed diagnoses. Amplification targeted TCR beta CDR3 regions from RNA transcripts. HTBI primers were employed in a first-round RT-PCR of the TCR CDR3. TCRdb re-called the multiplex PCR reads through MiXCR, storing one row per CDR3 protein. The table has around 400,000 distinct CDR3 sequences, over 10% seen once. As regards this clonotype: What it binds is not known. This clone may be a read error of a much larger clone one base away.

The specimen was blood. The source is a young woman with Graves' hyperthyroidism.

CDR3 protein: CGARAPGEGTKNEQYF. For the CDR3, the DNA is TGCGGTGCTAGAGCCCCTGGCGAGGGGACGAAAAATGAGCAGTACTTC. The J gene is TRBJ2-1, the V gene TRBV20-1; D possibly uses TRBD1 or TRBD2 (5 bases each). The DNA end lines up better with TRBJ2-7; the J call may be wrong. CDR3 size: 16 residues. The germline gives CDR1 DFQATT, CDR2 SNEGSKA (reference sequence).